This entry concerns a single T cell receptor beta chain. MiXCR was run by TCRdb on the RT-PCR reads, yielding one entry per CDR3 protein. The table includes 650,000 to 850,000 distinct CDR3 sequences, roughly 14% detected once. The CDR3 spans 13 residues. From germline, CDR1 is KGHDR and CDR2 SFDVKD. The V and J ends lost 9 bases and 10 bases, in that order; junction bases with no gene match: 8. The data belong to a study of response to subunit inactivated influenza vaccine. This clonotype was obtained from a man aged 50-60 years who received an inactivated influenza vaccine. Sequences were derived from PBMCs from blood, sampled 14 to 15 days before vaccination. The V call is TRBV24-1, the J call TRBJ2-1, with 10 bases fitting TRBD2. The CDR3 DNA sequence: TGTGCCACCGGCCCCACTAGCGGGATCGAGCAGTTCTTC. It translates to CATGPTSGIEQFF.